Listed below are T cell receptor beta chains from one sample, sequenced in a study of blood T cell repertoires in COVID-19. Using immunoSEQ multiplex PCR, the repertoire was profiled, and TCRdb retains in-frame clones only, with some absent. The data show about 230,000 clones, roughly 76% seen once. The sequenced material came from peripheral blood. The receptor set was obtained from a woman aged 80 or over with COVID-19, enrolled during active disease. CDR3s leave out the opening cysteine and the closing phenylalanine or tryptophan. Fields, in order: clone size, J gene, V gene, CDR3 protein. The listing skips clone size in some rows; elsewhere it reads once, few, many or a size class.

size: .
J: TRBJ2-7
V: TRBV7-2
CDR3: ASSLTSGSAYEQY

size: .
J: TRBJ2-2
V: TRBV10-3
CDR3: AIQIVQGRNTGELF

size: .
J: TRBJ1-2
V: TRBV28
CDR3: ATWGEGRYYGYT

size: once
J: TRBJ2-1
V: TRBV6-2/TRBV6-3
CDR3: ASSYRDEQF

size: .
J: TRBJ1-3
V: TRBV3-1/TRBV3-2
CDR3: ASSFRGVNTIY

size: few
J: TRBJ1-2
V: TRBV7-2
CDR3: ASSPQAGVANYGYT

size: .
J: TRBJ2-7
V: TRBV6-2/TRBV6-3
CDR3: ASSSRGRFGSYEQY

size: .
J: TRBJ2-5
V: TRBV3-1/TRBV3-2
CDR3: ASSRRSAGGQETQY

size: .
J: TRBJ2-2
V: TRBV7-3
CDR3: ASSSNASGANTGELF

size: .
J: TRBJ2-6
V: TRBV6-1
CDR3: ASSDRVSGANVLT

size: .
J: TRBJ1-2
V: TRBV6-5
CDR3: ASSLQGNYGYT

size: .
J: TRBJ2-6
V: TRBV7-9
CDR3: ASSSRGSGANVLT

size: .
J: TRBJ2-7
V: TRBV7-8
CDR3: ASSRTSGNSYEQY

size: .
J: TRBJ1-1
V: TRBV19
CDR3: ASSIRENTEAF

size: .
J: TRBJ1-1
V: TRBV29-1
CDR3: SVVGRGLAF

size: .
J: TRBJ2-3
V: TRBV21-1
CDR3: ASSPKEGAATDTQY

size: .
J: TRBJ2-1
V: TRBV7-2
CDR3: ASSSPRLAGVTYNEQF

size: .
J: TRBJ2-2
V: TRBV7-3
CDR3: ASSTSGTVNTGELF